The 7 T cell receptor beta chains reported below all come from one sample, sequenced in a study of PD-L1 blockade in urothelial cancer. The data were produced by immunoSEQ multiplex PCR, yet TCRdb's version contains in-frame clones alone and is incomplete. The sample contains 95,000 to 130,000 clones, 75% to 90% of which appear only once. The time point: peripheral blood 6 weeks after treatment start. Sequences were derived from PBMCs, sampled around atezolizumab (anti-PD-L1) treatment. The receptor set was obtained from a man aged 55-75 years with urothelial cancer.

This chain joins TRBV1 and TRBJ2-3; TRBD1, the D gene given by the table, was not confirmed from the DNA. TRBV1 is a known pseudogene. This CDR3 is 14 amino acids long. The CDR3 reads CTSDPGQYTDTQYF. In nucleotides, the CDR3 is TGCACCAGCGACCCGGGACAGTACACAGATACGCAGTATTTT.

This rearrangement joins TRBV9 to TRBJ2-2, with D uncertain. The CDR3 runs to 13 residues. Per the germline V gene, CDR1 is SGDLS and CDR2 is YYNGEE. Trimming took off 6 bases at V and 4 bases at J, with 10 bases between the two ends. CDR3 nucleotide sequence: TGTGCCAGCAACATCAGGCCCACCGGGGAGCTGTTTTTT. It translates to CASNIRPTGELFF.

The chain carries TRBV27 and TRBJ2-5, with D possibly matching TRBD2 (7 bases). With 3 bases removed from V and 5 bases from J, the gap between germline ends came to 10 bases. This CDR3 is built from 13 residues. Germline assignment: CDR1 MNHEY and CDR2 SMNVEV (reference sequence). The CDR3 loop reads CASSFSGGETQYF. In DNA form, the CDR3 reads TGTGCCAGCAGTTTTTCGGGGGGCGAGACCCAGTACTTC.

V and J are TRBV19 and TRBJ1-2, with TRBD1 as a possible D gene (5 bases). With 1 base removed from V and 4 bases from J, the gap between germline ends came to 13 bases. Looked up from germline, CDR1 is LNHDA and CDR2 is SQIVND (reference sequence). This CDR3 spans 15 amino acids. The CDR3 DNA reads TGTGCCAGTAGTATAGCCCTACAGGACCCCTATGGCTACACCTTC. This translates into CASSIALQDPYGYTF.

This chain uses TRBV7-9 with TRBJ2-2; 7 bases align to TRBD1. The CDR3 is 14 amino acids. Germline V gene lookup returns CDR1 SEHNR and CDR2 FQNEAQ (reference sequence). V lost 11 bases to trimming and J lost 1 base; unmatched junction nucleotides: 7. CDR3 sequence: CAPKRTGNTGELFF. Written as DNA, the CDR3 is TGTGCCCCTAAGCGGACAGGGAACACCGGGGAGCTGTTTTTT.

V gene TRBV4-2 combines with J gene TRBJ1-1, with D perhaps TRBD1 (5 bases). Per the germline V gene, CDR1 is LGHNA and CDR2 is YNFKEQ. The CDR3 contains 13 residues. Trimming left V 6 bases short and J 2 bases short, with 10 bases between. Here the CDR3 reads CASSPTENTEAFF. The CDR3, as DNA: TGTGCCAGCAGTCCGACAGAAAACACTGAAGCTTTCTTT.

The genes are TRBV11-2 and TRBJ2-7, with 7 bases fitting TRBD1. The J segment lost 2 bases and the V segment lost 3 bases, leaving 1 base of the junction unmatched. CDR3 length: 13 amino acids. The germline V gene has CDR1 SGHAT and CDR2 FQNNGV. CDR3 bases: TGTGCCAGCAGCTTTCAGGGGGCCTACGAGCAGTACTTC. Encoded protein: CASSFQGAYEQYF.